This T cell receptor beta chain was captured in a study of blood T cell repertoires in COVID-19. Study-level background: The cDNA or gDNA used as material had been derived from T cells, B-cell-depleted T cells, or PBMCs.

Patients from Seattle were sampled longitudinally, starting during active infection. CDR3 length equals 15 residues. Germline V CDR1 and CDR2: MNHEY, SVGAGI. After removal of 2 bases from V and 2 bases from J, the junction contained 5 bases not matched to a gene. The authors' processing: Quantification of nucleated cells was approximated via reference gene primer amplification. Clones were sequenced by immunoSEQ multiplex PCR, and TCRdb holds only the in-frame ones, with some missing. V, J and clone size reflect that table, while D and trimming were determined from the DNA. Among 350,000 to 500,000 clones listed, about 87% were seen once.

Sequencing was carried out using peripheral blood. The J gene is TRBJ2-7, the V gene TRBV6-5; TRBD1 aligns across 8 bases. This sequence originates from a man younger than 35 with COVID-19, enrolled during active disease. The CDR3 loop is CASSYETGAPYEQYF. CDR3 bases: TGTGCCAGCAGTTACGAGACAGGGGCCCCCTACGAGCAGTACTTC.